This TCR beta chain was captured by sequencing in a study of T cell repertoires in cytomegalovirus infection. Turning to the study itself: Evidence of both CMV infection and a matching HLA type came from public TCR beta signatures. Findings and caveats of the study: Summed frequency of public TCR beta families distinguished CMV carriers with the relevant HLA. Ex vivo responses were dominated by HLA-C-restricted CMV-specific TCR beta clonotypes.

TCRdb redid the calling of the reads with MiXCR, one entry per CDR3 protein. This table has about 190,000 distinct CDR3 sequences, 7.5% to 10% appearing once. This clonotype turned up a few times. Its antigen remains unidentified. Trimming took 6 bases from V and 0 from J, leaving 12 bases between them. The germline V gene has CDR1 SQVTM and CDR2 ANQGSEA. The CDR3 totals 14 residues. The chain has TRBV29-1 and TRBJ2-4; D might be TRBD2 (6 bases). The source of this sequence is a human donor in good health (CMV status not recorded). Some clones in this sample may be carry-over from other donors' samples. The sequencing sample was made of PBMCs. CDR3 coding DNA: TGCAGCGTGCGGGAACAGCTAGCCAAAAACATTCAGTACTTC. Protein: CSVREQLAKNIQYF.